This passage covers 24 T cell receptor beta chains from one sample sequenced in a study of T cell responses to AZD1222 COVID-19 vaccine. Here immunoSEQ multiplex PCR was the method, and the copy in TCRdb shows in-frame clones only, minus some. Among approximately 90,000 clones, approximately 89% were seen once, and the ten largest hold around 2%. The sample was peripheral blood, taken on day 0 of AZD1222 vaccination. Receptor source: an adult in good health.

The chain recombines TRBV6-5 with TRBJ1-5, with 7 bases identical to TRBD1. V trimming: 4 bases; J trimming: 5 bases; junction bases outside the gene matches: 8. Germline CDR1 is MNHEY and CDR2 is SVGAGI. The CDR3 length is 15 residues. The CDR3 sequence is CASSSDGQVHQPQHF. CDR3 DNA sequence: TGTGCCAGCAGTTCCGACGGACAGGTCCATCAGCCCCAGCATTTT.

This clone came up once. This chain links TRBV6-5 with TRBJ2-2; no firm D call. The CDR3 totals 14 residues. Trimming pared 6 bases from V and 2 bases from J, leaving 10 bases between. Germline values: CDR1 MNHEY, CDR2 SVGAGI. The CDR3 sequence: CASRQGSNTGELFF. The CDR3 DNA reads TGTGCCAGCAGGCAAGGTTCCAACACCGGGGAGCTGTTTTTT.

V and J are TRBV29-1 and TRBJ1-1; D unclear. Trimming took off 5 bases at V and 0 bases at J, with 4 bases between the two ends. CDR1 and CDR2 from the germline V gene are SQVTM and ANQGSEA. This CDR3 region has 11 residues. CDR3 sequence reads: CSVKVNTEAFF. The CDR3 DNA follows: TGCAGCGTTAAGGTGAACACTGAAGCTTTCTTT.

The gene calls are TRBV19 and TRBJ1-5; possible D gene TRBD1, 6 bases. Germline assignment: CDR1 LNHDA and CDR2 SQIVND (reference sequence). V shed 3 bases and J shed 2 bases, with 17 bases lying between them. The CDR3 is made up of 17 amino acids. The DNA for the CDR3 is TGTGCCAGTAGTATCACACCGGGGGCATCGGGCAATCAGCCCCAGCATTTT. Encoded protein: CASSITPGASGNQPQHF.

The J gene is TRBJ2-3, the V gene TRBV6-5; 8 positions agree with TRBD2. V was pared by 7 bases and J by 3 bases, with 9 bases of the junction left unmatched. CDR3 length: 15 residues. Germline V CDR1 and CDR2: MNHEY, SVGAGI. CDR3 in amino acids: CASKKGGGRTDTQYF. In DNA, the CDR3 is TGTGCCAGCAAGAAGGGCGGGGGGCGAACAGATACGCAGTATTTT.

This clone was seen just once. The gene calls are TRBV2 and TRBJ2-7; 9 nucleotides match TRBD1. CDR3 length equals 14 residues. Germline V CDR1 and CDR2: SNHLY, FYNNEI. Unmatched junction bases numbered 2, after V lost 5 bases and J lost 0 bases. The DNA for the CDR3 is TGTGCCAGCAGTCAGGGACAGGGCTCCTACGAGCAGTACTTC. This gives the protein CASSQGQGSYEQYF.

In nucleotides, the CDR3 is TGTGCCAGCAGCGTAGATCACAGGGGGGACTATAATTCACCCCTCCACTTT. Protein: CASSVDHRGDYNSPLHF. The J gene is TRBJ1-6, the V gene TRBV9, with 8 positions matching TRBD1. Trimming took 0 bases from V and 3 from J; bases not matched to a gene: 5. The CDR3 totals 17 residues. Per the germline V gene, CDR1 is SGDLS and CDR2 is YYNGEE. Filled out from reference TRBV9 and TRBJ1-6, the complete variable domain reads DSGVTQTPKHLITATGQRVTLRCSPRSGDLSVYWYQQSLDQGLQFLIQYYNGEERAKGNILERFSAQQFPDLHSELNLSSLELGDSALYFCASSVDHRGDYNSPLHFGNGTRLTVT.

The rearrangement uses TRBV4-3 and TRBJ1-2; unclear D gene. Germline V gene lookup returns CDR1 LGHNA and CDR2 YSLEER. Trimming took off 4 bases at V and 3 bases at J, with 15 bases between the two ends. This CDR3 is 15 amino acids long. This chain's CDR3 is CASSRGRGQDYGYTF. In nucleotides, the CDR3 is TGCGCCAGCAGCCGTGGTCGGGGTCAGGACTATGGCTACACCTTC.

This clone has just one count. The gene calls are TRBV4-1 and TRBJ2-1, with a possible D match to TRBD1 (6 bases). The germline CDR1 and CDR2 sequences are MGHRA and YSYEKL. The CDR3 totals 20 residues. The V gene lost 4 bases and the J gene lost 7 bases, with 32 bases spanning the gap. CDR3 bases: TGCGCCAGCAGCCCCCCCGAGACCGGAGGTTTCCGAGGACAGTTAAATGAGCAGTTCTTC. Translation: CASSPPETGGFRGQLNEQFF.

The chain couples TRBV11-2 to TRBJ2-7; 7 bases are shared with TRBD2. The CDR3 consists of 15 residues. Looked up from germline, CDR1 is SGHAT and CDR2 is FQNNGV. J was trimmed by 0 bases and V by 5 bases; bases with no gene match: 7. Written as DNA, the CDR3 is TGTGCCAGCAGCCTCAATAGCGGGTTCTCCTACGAGCAGTACTTC. Encoded protein: CASSLNSGFSYEQYF.

The genes are TRBV19 and TRBJ1-1; D ambiguous. With 3 bases removed from V and 0 bases from J, the gap between germline ends came to 11 bases. The CDR3 is 15 residues long. The germline V gene has CDR1 LNHDA and CDR2 SQIVND (reference sequence). CDR3 DNA sequence: TGTGCCAGTAGTATTTCCCACGTACTGAACACTGAAGCTTTCTTT. Protein: CASSISHVLNTEAFF.

The chain couples TRBV6-5 to TRBJ2-3, with 8 bases that match TRBD2. This CDR3 comprises 15 residues. V lost 3 bases, J lost 2 bases, and 4 bases stayed unmatched. Germline-derived CDR1 and CDR2 are MNHEY and SVGAGI. CDR3 coding DNA: TGTGCCAGCAGTTATACTAGCGGTTTCACAGATACGCAGTATTTT. It is translated as CASSYTSGFTDTQYF.

This clone was seen more than once but under ten times. V gene TRBV3-1 (or the pseudogene TRBV3-2) combines with J gene TRBJ2-5, with D perhaps TRBD2 (5 bases). CDR1 LGHDT and CDR2 YNNKEL come from the germline V gene (reference sequence). This CDR3 has 18 amino acids. Trimming took off 1 base at V and 1 base at J, with 19 bases between the two ends. The chain's CDR3 is CASSQVTERSKPQETQYF. DNA for the CDR3: TGTGCCAGCAGCCAAGTTACGGAGCGGAGCAAACCCCAAGAGACCCAGTACTTC.

The chain links TRBV4-2 to TRBJ2-7; 11 bases agree with TRBD2. Losses at the gene ends were 0 bases for V and 5 bases for J; bases not matched to a gene: 6. Germline loops: CDR1 LGHNA, CDR2 YNFKEQ. The CDR3 has 16 residues. The CDR3 here is CASSQDRTSGSHEQYF. In DNA, the CDR3 is TGTGCCAGCAGCCAAGATCGAACTAGCGGGAGTCACGAGCAGTACTTC.

This sequence joins TRBV11-2 and TRBJ1-6; 9 bases fit TRBD1. The CDR3 loop spans 13 amino acids. Per the germline V gene, CDR1 is SGHAT and CDR2 is FQNNGV. Trimming cost V 5 bases and J 9 bases; bases outside gene matches: 2. CDR3 in amino acids: CASSRDRVSPLHF. The CDR3 nucleotides read TGTGCCAGCAGCCGGGACAGGGTTTCACCCCTCCACTTT.

The chain combines TRBV23-1 with TRBJ2-5; D not resolved. TRBV23-1 belongs to the ORF category, with a function that is uncertain. CDR3 length: 18 residues. Deletions cut 6 bases from V and 3 bases from J, with 26 bases between. The CDR3 DNA is TGCGCCAGCAGCCCCACAACCTCTGGTTATCCTAGGGAAGAGACCCAGTACTTC. It translates to CASSPTTSGYPREETQYF.

CDR3 in DNA: TGTGCCAGCGCACAACCCTTAACCTACGAGCAGTACTTC. This gives the protein CASAQPLTYEQYF. The chain recombines TRBV6-5 with TRBJ2-7; no firm D call. Germline CDR1 reads MNHEY; CDR2 reads SVGAGI. The V end lost 8 bases, the J end lost 2 bases, and 13 bases lay between the germline ends. The CDR3 consists of 13 residues.

This sequence joins TRBV14 and TRBJ2-7; 13 bases are a match to TRBD2. The CDR3 spans 14 residues. V dropped 5 bases and J dropped 7; count of bases not matched to a gene: 5. Germline loops: CDR1 SGHDN, CDR2 FVKESK. The CDR3 sequence: CASSGLAGAWEQYF. CDR3 DNA: TGTGCCAGCAGCGGACTAGCGGGAGCCTGGGAGCAGTACTTC. The entire variable domain, with the rest obtained from reference TRBV14 and TRBJ2-7, is as follows: EAGVTQFPSHSVIEKGQTVTLRCDPISGHDNLYWYRRVMGKEIKFLLHFVKESKQDESGMPNNRFLAERTGGTYSTLKVQPAELEDSGVYFCASSGLAGAWEQYFGPGTRLTVT.

This chain uses TRBV11-2 with TRBJ2-3; D call uncertain. Germline V lookup: CDR1 SGHAT, CDR2 FQNNGV. V lost 3 bases, J lost 0 bases, and 10 bases lay in between. The CDR3 runs 15 residues. The CDR3 protein is CASSFRLSSTDTQYF. DNA of the CDR3: TGTGCCAGCAGCTTTCGTCTCAGTAGCACAGATACGCAGTATTTT.

The chain links TRBV7-9 to TRBJ1-1; D ambiguous. V gave up 0 bases and J gave up 1 base, with 3 bases separating them. In germline, CDR1 is SEHNR, CDR2 FQNEAQ (reference sequence). This CDR3 spans 13 amino acids. The CDR3 DNA reads as TGTGCCAGCAGCTTAGCAGGGAACACTGAAGCTTTCTTT. Its protein product is CASSLAGNTEAFF.

The V gene is TRBV7-2, the J gene TRBJ1-1; 7 nucleotides align to TRBD1. The V segment lost 6 bases and the J segment 2 bases; nucleotides outside the gene matches: 6. The CDR3 has 14 residues. The germline V gene encodes CDR1 SGHTA and CDR2 FQGNSA. The CDR3 loop is CASRPGDSNTEAFF. Here the CDR3 DNA reads TGTGCCAGCAGACCCGGGGACAGCAACACTGAAGCTTTCTTT.

V and J are TRBV7-9 and TRBJ2-7, with D tentatively TRBD2 (6 bases). Germline CDR1 SEHNR, CDR2 FQNEAQ (reference sequence). The germline V and J ends were trimmed by 5 bases and 0 bases, with 23 bases remaining between them. The CDR3 length is 18 residues. CDR3 nucleotides: TGTGCCAGCAGCCAAACCGGATTGGCGGGATGGGCCTCCTACGAGCAGTACTTC. It codes for CASSQTGLAGWASYEQYF.

The J gene is TRBJ1-5, the V gene TRBV10-2, with D hard to call. Germline CDR1 and CDR2: WSHSY and SAAADI. V was clipped by 0 bases and J by 4 bases, with 10 bases between them. The CDR3 sequence is 15 residues long. CDR3 sequence: CASSESLAFNQPQHF. In nucleotides, the CDR3 is TGCGCCAGCAGTGAGTCATTGGCCTTTAATCAGCCCCAGCATTTT.

With regard to this clone: Within the sample, other DNA sequences also encode this same CDR3. This sequence joins TRBV2 and TRBJ1-1, with 9 nucleotides matching TRBD1. V gave up 4 bases and J gave up 4 bases; unmatched junction bases: 4. Germline V gene lookup returns CDR1 SNHLY and CDR2 FYNNEI. CDR3 length: 14 amino acids. The chain's CDR3 is CASSGQGVGTEAFF. CDR3 in DNA: TGTGCCAGCAGTGGACAGGGGGTGGGCACTGAAGCTTTCTTT.